One and the same sample provided the 19 T cell receptor beta chains below, sequenced in a study of blood T cell repertoires in COVID-19. Measured with immunoSEQ multiplex PCR; TCRdb has only the in-frame clones, and not every one. The table has about 270,000 clones, around four fifths seen once; the top ten hold roughly 9.4%. Material for sequencing was peripheral blood. These receptors were taken from a woman between 45 and 65 years old who had recovered from COVID-19.

The chain uses TRBV19 and TRBJ2-3; no firm D call. The germline V gene has CDR1 LNHDA and CDR2 SQIVND (reference sequence). Trimming took 10 bases from V and 2 from J, leaving 13 bases between them. The CDR3 extends over 13 amino acids. In nucleotides, the CDR3 is TGTGCCACCTTAGACACACACACAGATACGCAGTATTTT. It codes for CATLDTHTDTQYF. The full variable domain, in which reference TRBV19 and TRBJ2-3 provide the parts outside the CDR3, is DGGITQSPKYLFRKEGQNVTLSCEQNLNHDAMYWYRQDPGQGLRLIYYSQIVNDFQKGDIAEGYSVSREKKESFPLTVTSAQKNPTAFYLCATLDTHTDTQYFGPGTRLTVL.

This chain uses TRBV27 with TRBJ1-4; maybe TRBD1 (6 bases). Germline CDR1 reads MNHEY; CDR2 reads SMNVEV (reference sequence). The length of the CDR3 is 14 residues. V was cut by 4 bases and J by 8 bases, with 14 bases left in between. The CDR3 nucleotides read TGTGCCAGCAGTTCCCTGGGGGCCAGAGAAAAACTGTTTTTT. Translation gives CASSSLGAREKLFF.

This sequence joins TRBV7-2 and TRBJ2-7; 13 bases line up with TRBD2. The V gene end was trimmed by 5 bases and the J gene end by 3 bases; junction bases not matched to a gene: 7. This CDR3 spans 16 amino acids. Germline CDR1 reads SGHTA; CDR2 reads FQGNSA. DNA of the CDR3: TGTGCCAGCAGCCCCGGCGGGACTAGCGGGAACTACGAGCAGTACTTC. It specifies CASSPGGTSGNYEQYF.

The genes are TRBV11-3 and TRBJ2-7; tentative D call: TRBD1 (5 bases). Germline lookup yields CDR1 SGHNT and CDR2 YENEEA. V was trimmed by 0 bases and J by 3 bases, leaving 15 bases between them. The CDR3 consists of 16 residues. The DNA for the CDR3 is TGTGCCAGCAGCTTAGAGGTTCAGGGTCTTCACTACGAGCAGTACTTC. It translates to CASSLEVQGLHYEQYF.

The chain recombines TRBV5-1 with TRBJ2-7, with 12 positions matching TRBD1. The CDR3 is made up of 16 amino acids. Trimming at V came to 5 bases and at J to 11 bases, leaving 17 bases not matched to a gene. In germline, CDR1 is SGHRS, CDR2 YFSETQ. The DNA of the CDR3 is TGCGCCAGCAGGCCCAATCCGGGACAGGGGGCAGGGGGGAAGTACTTC. This codes for CASRPNPGQGAGGKYF.

V gene TRBV5-1 combines with J gene TRBJ2-1; D ambiguous. The V end was cut by 2 bases, the J end by 2 bases, with 11 bases between. CDR3 length equals 15 residues. Germline assignment: CDR1 SGHRS and CDR2 YFSETQ. The CDR3 nucleotides are TGCGCCAGCAGCTTTACCGGAGCACCCTACAATGAGCAGTTCTTC. This gives the protein CASSFTGAPYNEQFF. The variable domain in full, completed from reference TRBV5-1 and TRBJ2-1, reads KAGVTQTPRYLIKTRGQQVTLSCSPISGHRSVSWYQQTPGQGLQFLFEYFSETQRNKGNFPGRFSGRQFSNSRSEMNVSTLELGDSALYLCASSFTGAPYNEQFFGPGTRLTVL.

The chain combines TRBV7-2 with TRBJ1-5; possibly TRBD1 for D (5 bases). V lost 1 base and J lost 3, with 13 bases in between. This CDR3 is 16 amino acids long. The V gene's germline CDR1 is SGHTA and CDR2 FQGNSA. The CDR3 sequence: CASSLEVGAYNQPQHF. The CDR3 bases are TGTGCCAGCAGCTTAGAGGTAGGGGCGTACAATCAGCCCCAGCATTTT.

This chain uses TRBV19 with TRBJ2-2; TRBD2 agrees at 9 bases. The V gene end was trimmed by 4 bases and the J gene end by 3 bases; junction bases not matched to a gene: 6. Per the germline V gene, CDR1 is LNHDA and CDR2 is SQIVND (reference sequence). The CDR3 runs to 16 residues. The CDR3 loop reads CASSNGGGAYTGELFF. In DNA, the CDR3 is TGTGCCAGTAGTAATGGCGGGGGGGCATACACCGGGGAGCTGTTTTTT.

This chain joins TRBV29-1 and TRBJ1-2, with D possibly TRBD1 on 6 matching bases. This CDR3 comprises 13 residues. CDR1 and CDR2 (germline): SQVTM, ANQGSEA. Between the trimmed V and J ends, which lost 0 bases and 4 bases, there was a span of 9 bases. The CDR3 nucleotides are TGCAGCGTTGAAGATCTACAGGGCTATGGCTACACCTTC. It specifies CSVEDLQGYGYTF.

This clone was found many times. The chain is built from TRBV28 and TRBJ1-1, with D perhaps TRBD1 (5 bases). Germline lookup yields CDR1 MDHEN and CDR2 SYDVKM. Trimming shortened V by 6 bases and J by 5 bases, and 13 bases separated the two germline ends. This CDR3 has 13 amino acids. For the CDR3, the DNA is TGTGCCAGCAGGCAGGGCTTGGGGACTGAAGCTTTCTTT. This sequence encodes CASRQGLGTEAFF. The entire variable domain, with the rest obtained from reference TRBV28 and TRBJ1-1, is as follows: DVKVTQSSRYLVKRTGEKVFLECVQDMDHENMFWYRQDPGLGLRLIYFSYDVKMKEKGDIPEGYSVSREKKERFSLILESASTNQTSMYLCASRQGLGTEAFFGQGTRLTVV.

The chain uses TRBV11-2 and TRBJ1-4; the D gene is possibly TRBD1 (5 bases). Trimming pared 3 bases from V and 7 bases from J, leaving 15 bases between. Germline V gene data show CDR1 as SGHAT and CDR2 as FQNNGV. The CDR3 is 15 amino acids. The CDR3 is CASSFGWQGGEKLFF. Written as DNA, the CDR3 is TGTGCCAGCAGCTTCGGGTGGCAGGGTGGTGAAAAACTGTTTTTT.

The chain combines TRBV21-1 with TRBJ2-3; the D call in the table, TRBD2, was not verified against the DNA. TRBV21-1 is recorded as a pseudogene. This CDR3 has 20 amino acids. The CDR3 spells CASSKARGGLHLFNPDTQYF. CDR3 nucleotide sequence: TGTGCCAGCAGCAAAGCGCGCGGGGGGCTACACCTTTTTAATCCAGATACGCAGTATTTT.

This clone was detected a few times. V is TRBV2 and J is TRBJ1-1, with D possibly being TRBD1 (5 bases). The V end lost 6 bases, the J end lost 0 bases, and 20 bases lay between the germline ends. The CDR3 consists of 17 residues. The germline V gene encodes CDR1 SNHLY and CDR2 FYNNEI. This chain's CDR3 is CASRESVGHFMNTEAFF. The CDR3 DNA sequence: TGTGCCAGCAGGGAATCCGTCGGACATTTCATGAACACTGAAGCTTTCTTT.

In this sample, this clone turned up once. V gene TRBV20-1 combines with J gene TRBJ1-2; 9 bases fit TRBD1. Germline CDR1 DFQATT, CDR2 SNEGSKA (reference sequence). The CDR3 totals 13 residues. V lost 3 bases to trimming and J lost 7 bases; unmatched junction nucleotides: 6. The CDR3: CSASETGGGGYTF. The CDR3 DNA reads TGCAGTGCTAGTGAGACAGGGGGTGGTGGCTACACCTTC.

This clone was found once. The genes are TRBV30 and TRBJ1-2; tentative D call: TRBD1 (6 bases). The CDR3 consists of 13 residues. V was clipped by 3 bases and J by 8 bases, with 16 bases between them. Germline assignment: CDR1 GTSNPN and CDR2 SVGIG (reference sequence). CDR3: CAWSPGQIPGYTF. DNA of the CDR3: TGTGCCTGGAGCCCGGGACAAATCCCGGGCTACACCTTC.

The chain combines TRBV5-4 with TRBJ1-3; TRBD1 might be the D (5 bases). Trimming cost V 3 bases and J 0 bases, with 13 bases left between them. Germline lookup yields CDR1 SGHNT and CDR2 YYREEE (reference sequence). The CDR3 contains 16 residues. CDR3 sequence: CASSYGGASSGNTIYF. The CDR3 DNA reads TGTGCCAGCAGCTACGGAGGGGCCAGCTCTGGAAACACCATATATTTT.

The J gene is TRBJ1-6, the V gene TRBV6-2 or TRBV6-3; D is unclear. The CDR3 consists of 15 residues. CDR1 and CDR2 (germline): MNHEY, SVGEGT. Trimming took off 5 bases at V and 9 bases at J, with 17 bases between the two ends. This chain's CDR3 is CASSDGNHSGSPLHF. DNA for the CDR3: TGTGCCAGCAGTGACGGAAACCATTCGGGTTCACCCCTCCACTTT.

The chain combines TRBV28 with TRBJ2-7; D might be TRBD1 (6 bases). The CDR3 consists of 14 residues. CDR1 is MDHEN and CDR2 is SYDVKM in the germline V gene. V was shortened by 5 bases and J by 2 bases, with 13 bases between the two germline ends. CDR3 loop: CASSPRQATYEQYF. The DNA of the CDR3 is TGTGCCAGCAGTCCAAGACAGGCCACCTACGAGCAGTACTTC.

The CDR3: CASSERRRQETQYF. The DNA of the CDR3 is TGTGCCAGCAGCGAAAGGCGGAGACAAGAGACCCAGTACTTC. The chain is built from TRBV3-1 (or the pseudogene TRBV3-2) and TRBJ2-5; D gene ambiguous. CDR3 size: 14 residues. V lost 5 bases and J lost 2, with 12 bases in between. Per germline, CDR1 LGHDT and CDR2 YNNKEL (reference sequence).